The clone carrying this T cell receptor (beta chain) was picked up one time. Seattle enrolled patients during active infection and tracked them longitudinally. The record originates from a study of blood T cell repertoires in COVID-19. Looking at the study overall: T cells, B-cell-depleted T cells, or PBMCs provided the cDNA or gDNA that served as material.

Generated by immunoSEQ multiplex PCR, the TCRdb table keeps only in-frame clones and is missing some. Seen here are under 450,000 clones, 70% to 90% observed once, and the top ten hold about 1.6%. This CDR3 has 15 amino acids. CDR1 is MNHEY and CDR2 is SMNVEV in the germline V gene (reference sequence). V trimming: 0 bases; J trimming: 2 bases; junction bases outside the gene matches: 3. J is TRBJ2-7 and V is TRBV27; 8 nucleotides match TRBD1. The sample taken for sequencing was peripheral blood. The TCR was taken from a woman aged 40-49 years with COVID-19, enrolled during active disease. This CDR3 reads CASSLSTGGPYEQYF. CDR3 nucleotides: TGTGCCAGCAGTTTATCAACAGGGGGTCCCTACGAGCAGTACTTC.